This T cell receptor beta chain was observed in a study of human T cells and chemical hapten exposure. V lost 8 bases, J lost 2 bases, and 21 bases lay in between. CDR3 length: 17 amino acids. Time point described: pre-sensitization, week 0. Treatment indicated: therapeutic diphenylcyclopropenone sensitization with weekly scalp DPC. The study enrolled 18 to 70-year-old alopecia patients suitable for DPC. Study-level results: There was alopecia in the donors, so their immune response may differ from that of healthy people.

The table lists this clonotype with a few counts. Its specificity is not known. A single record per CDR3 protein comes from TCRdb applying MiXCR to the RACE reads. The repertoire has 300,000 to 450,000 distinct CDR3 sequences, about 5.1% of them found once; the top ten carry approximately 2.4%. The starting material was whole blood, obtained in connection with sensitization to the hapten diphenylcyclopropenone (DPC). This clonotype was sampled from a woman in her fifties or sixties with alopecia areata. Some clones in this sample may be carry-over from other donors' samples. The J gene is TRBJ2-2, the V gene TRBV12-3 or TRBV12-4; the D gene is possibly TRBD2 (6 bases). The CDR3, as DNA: TGTGCCAGCCGGCTAGCGCCTGTAAGGTCTAACACCGGGGAGCTGTTTTTT. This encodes CASRLAPVRSNTGELFF.